Detailed here is one TCR beta chain. The antigen is unknown. The data stem from a study of T cell repertoires in cytomegalovirus infection. In the study overall: Evidence of both CMV infection and a matching HLA type came from public TCR beta signatures.

TCRdb re-derived calls from the reads in MiXCR, one entry per CDR3 protein. The repertoire includes 150,000 to 200,000 distinct CDR3 sequences, roughly 9% of them detected once, and about 4.2% sits in the top ten. This CDR3 comprises 14 residues. V was clipped by 4 bases and J by 4 bases, with 14 bases between them. Germline V CDR1 and CDR2: SEHNR, FQNEAQ (reference sequence). The study's findings and limits: Carriers of CMV and the relevant HLA type were discriminated by public TCR beta frequency. Dominating the ex vivo response were TCR beta clonotypes that were CMV-specific and HLA-C-restricted.

This receptor was identified in a human donor in good health (CMV status not recorded). Some clones in this sample may be carry-over from other donors' samples. Sequenced: PBMCs. The chain recombines TRBV7-9 with TRBJ2-7; D not resolved. This CDR3 reads CASSSDRAYYEQYF. Here the CDR3 DNA reads TGTGCCAGCAGCTCAGACCGGGCATATTACGAGCAGTACTTC.